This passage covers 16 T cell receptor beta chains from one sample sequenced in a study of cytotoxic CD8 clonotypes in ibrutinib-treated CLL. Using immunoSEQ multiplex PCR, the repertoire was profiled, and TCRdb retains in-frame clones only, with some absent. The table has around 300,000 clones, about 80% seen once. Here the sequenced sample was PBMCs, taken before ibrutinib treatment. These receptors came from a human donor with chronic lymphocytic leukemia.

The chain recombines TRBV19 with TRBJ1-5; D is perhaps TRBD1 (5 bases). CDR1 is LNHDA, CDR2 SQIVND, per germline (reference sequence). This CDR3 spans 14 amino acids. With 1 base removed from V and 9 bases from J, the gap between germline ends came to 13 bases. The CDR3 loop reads CASSIGGGAGPQHF. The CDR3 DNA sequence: TGTGCCAGTAGTATAGGTGGCGGGGCTGGGCCCCAGCATTTT.

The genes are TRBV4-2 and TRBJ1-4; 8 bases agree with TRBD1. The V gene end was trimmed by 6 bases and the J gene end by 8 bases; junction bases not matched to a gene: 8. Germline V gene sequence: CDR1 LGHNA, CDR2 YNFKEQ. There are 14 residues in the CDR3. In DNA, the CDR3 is TGTGCCAGCAGGCCGACAGGGGTGAAGGAAAAACTGTTTTTT. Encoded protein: CASRPTGVKEKLFF.

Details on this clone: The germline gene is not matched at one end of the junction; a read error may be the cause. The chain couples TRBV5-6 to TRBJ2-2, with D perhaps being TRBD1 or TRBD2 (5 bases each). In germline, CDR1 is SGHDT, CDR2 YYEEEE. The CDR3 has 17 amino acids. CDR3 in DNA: TGTGCCAGCAGTTTGGGCGAGGTGGGGGATAACACCGGGGAGCTGTTTTTT. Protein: CASSLGEVGDNTGELFF.

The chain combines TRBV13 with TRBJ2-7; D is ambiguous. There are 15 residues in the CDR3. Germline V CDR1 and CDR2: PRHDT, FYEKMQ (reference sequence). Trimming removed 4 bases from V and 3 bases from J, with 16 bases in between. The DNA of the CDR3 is TGTGCCAGCAGCTCCATAAACACCGCAGGCTACGAGCAGTACTTC. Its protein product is CASSSINTAGYEQYF.

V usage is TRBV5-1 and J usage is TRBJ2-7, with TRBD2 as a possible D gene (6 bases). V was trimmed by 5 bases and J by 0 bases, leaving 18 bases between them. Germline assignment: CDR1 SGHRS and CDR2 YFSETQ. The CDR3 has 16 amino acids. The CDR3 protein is CASSINPGTPSYEQYF. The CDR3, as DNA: TGCGCCAGCAGTATAAATCCCGGGACTCCCTCCTACGAGCAGTACTTC. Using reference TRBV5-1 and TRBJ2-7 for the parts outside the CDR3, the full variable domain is KAGVTQTPRYLIKTRGQQVTLSCSPISGHRSVSWYQQTPGQGLQFLFEYFSETQRNKGNFPGRFSGRQFSNSRSEMNVSTLELGDSALYLCASSINPGTPSYEQYFGPGTRLTVT.

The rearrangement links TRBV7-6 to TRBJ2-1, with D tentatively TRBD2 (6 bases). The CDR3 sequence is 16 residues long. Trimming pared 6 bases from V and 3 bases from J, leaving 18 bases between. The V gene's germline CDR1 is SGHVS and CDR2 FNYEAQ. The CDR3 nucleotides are TGTGCCAGCAGTCACTTTCGGAGGGCCGACTACAATGAGCAGTTCTTC. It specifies CASSHFRRADYNEQFF.

The chain's CDR3 is CASSQGVNGPQETQYF. CDR3 nucleotides: TGCGCCAGCAGCCAAGGGGTCAACGGGCCGCAAGAGACCCAGTACTTC. The chain couples TRBV4-3 to TRBJ2-5; D remains ambiguous. Trimming removed 1 base from V and 2 bases from J, with 14 bases in between. Germline CDR1 and CDR2: LGHNA and YSLEER. The CDR3 runs 16 residues.

The CDR3 sequence: CASSSPREGRETDTQYF. Here the CDR3 DNA reads TGTGCCAGCAGTTCCCCGCGGGAGGGCCGAGAGACAGATACGCAGTATTTT. The chain recombines TRBV27 with TRBJ2-3; 9 bases align to TRBD2. The CDR3 is 17 residues long. The trim removed 4 bases at V and 3 bases at J, leaving 11 bases unmatched. The germline V gene has CDR1 MNHEY and CDR2 SMNVEV (reference sequence).

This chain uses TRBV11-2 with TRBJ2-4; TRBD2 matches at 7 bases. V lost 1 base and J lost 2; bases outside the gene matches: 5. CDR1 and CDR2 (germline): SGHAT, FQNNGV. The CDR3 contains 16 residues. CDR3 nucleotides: TGTGCCAGCAGCTTAGGAGCGGGACTAACCAAAAACATTCAGTACTTC. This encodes CASSLGAGLTKNIQYF.

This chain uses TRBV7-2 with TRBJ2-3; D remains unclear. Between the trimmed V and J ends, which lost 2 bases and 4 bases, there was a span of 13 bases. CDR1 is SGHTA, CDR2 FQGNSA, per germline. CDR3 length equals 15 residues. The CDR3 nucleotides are TGTGCCAGCAGCTTAAGGGCCAGTCAGGCAGATACGCAGTATTTT. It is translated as CASSLRASQADTQYF.

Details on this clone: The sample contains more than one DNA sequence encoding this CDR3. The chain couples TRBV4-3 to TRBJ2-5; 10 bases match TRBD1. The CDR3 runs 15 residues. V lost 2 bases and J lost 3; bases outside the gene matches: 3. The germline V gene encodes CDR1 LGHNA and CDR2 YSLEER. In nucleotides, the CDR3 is TGCGCCAGCAGCCAACAGGGGACAGGGGAAGAGACCCAGTACTTC. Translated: CASSQQGTGEETQYF.

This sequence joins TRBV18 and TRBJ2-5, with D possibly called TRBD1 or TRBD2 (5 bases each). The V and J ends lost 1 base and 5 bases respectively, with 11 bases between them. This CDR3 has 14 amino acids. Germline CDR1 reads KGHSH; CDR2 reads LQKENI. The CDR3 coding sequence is TGTGCCAGCTCACCACGACACGGGGCTGAGACCCAGTACTTC. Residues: CASSPRHGAETQYF.

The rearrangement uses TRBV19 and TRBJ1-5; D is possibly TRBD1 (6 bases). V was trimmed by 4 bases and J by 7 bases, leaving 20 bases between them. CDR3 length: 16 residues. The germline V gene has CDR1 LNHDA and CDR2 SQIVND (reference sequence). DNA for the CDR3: TGTGCCAGTAGTACTCTGGGTCAGGGGTCGAGCCAGCCCCAGCATTTT. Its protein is CASSTLGQGSSQPQHF.

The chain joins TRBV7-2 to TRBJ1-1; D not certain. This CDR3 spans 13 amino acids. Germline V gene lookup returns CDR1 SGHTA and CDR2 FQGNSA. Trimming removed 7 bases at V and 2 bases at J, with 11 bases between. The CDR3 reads CASNNRYNTEAFF. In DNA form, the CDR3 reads TGTGCCAGCAACAACCGGTATAACACTGAAGCTTTCTTT.

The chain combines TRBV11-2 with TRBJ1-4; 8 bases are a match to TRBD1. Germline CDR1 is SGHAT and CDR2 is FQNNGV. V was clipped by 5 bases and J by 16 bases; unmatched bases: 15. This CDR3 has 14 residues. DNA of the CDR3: TGTGCCAGCAGCCCGAAGGGGACAGGTGGTTCGCGGTTTTTT. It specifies CASSPKGTGGSRFF. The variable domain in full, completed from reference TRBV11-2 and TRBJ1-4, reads EAGVAQSPRYKIIEKRQSVAFWCNPISGHATLYWYQQILGQGPKLLIQFQNNGVVDDSQLPKDRFSAERLKGVDSTLKIQPAKLEDSAVYLCASSPKGTGGSRFFGSGTQLSVL.

This chain's CDR3 is CSARGAGEQFF. The DNA for the CDR3 is TGCAGTGCTAGAGGAGCGGGTGAGCAGTTCTTC. The chain uses TRBV20-1 and TRBJ2-1; D may be TRBD2 (6 bases). Trimming took 1 base from V and 9 from J, leaving 7 bases between them. This CDR3 is 11 amino acids long. Germline V gives CDR1 DFQATT, CDR2 SNEGSKA (reference sequence).